Listed below are T cell receptor beta chains from one sample, sequenced in a study of CD8+ T cells in alopecia areata. TCRdb keeps only in-frame clones here, not all; method: immunoSEQ multiplex PCR. The sample consists of some 170,000 clones, 59% of them appearing once. The sequenced sample was CD4+ T cells sorted from blood, obtained at week 0. These receptors were taken from a human donor with alopecia areata. The CDR3 runs from the conserved cysteine through the conserved F or W. A D gene is named only where the DNA matches it firmly. Only part of the rows carry a size: once, few, many, or a class if the clone is expanded.

>TRBJ2-5|TRBV4-1|-|-
CASSQDGRALVSQETQYF
TGCGCCAGCAGCCAAGACGGAAGAGCCCTAGTGTCTCAAGAGACCCAGTACTTC
>TRBJ2-3|TRBV10-3|-|TRBD2
CAIGTSGGTSTDTQYF
TGTGCCATCGGGACTAGCGGGGGGACGAGCACAGATACGCAGTATTTT
>TRBJ2-7|TRBV29-1|-|-
CSVVFRPQVPYEQYF
TGCAGCGTTGTGTTTCGGCCCCAGGTCCCTTACGAGCAGTACTTC
>TRBJ1-1|TRBV4-2|-|-
CASSYRDTEAFF
TGTGCCAGCAGCTATAGGGACACTGAAGCTTTCTTT
>TRBJ2-5|TRBV20-1|few|-
CSAGGETQYF
TGCAGCGCTGGGGGGGAGACCCAGTACTTC
>TRBJ1-1|TRBV6-5|-|TRBD1
CASSYVTGEAFF
TGTGCCAGCAGTTACGTGACAGGGGAAGCTTTCTTT
>TRBJ2-1|TRBV5-6|few|TRBD2
CASSLVPSGTSGGAPFF
TGTGCCAGCAGCTTGGTCCCCTCCGGGACTAGCGGGGGGGCCCCGTTCTTC
>TRBJ1-5|TRBV5-6|-|-
CASSLVAGNQPQHF
TGTGCCAGCAGCCTGGTGGCAGGCAATCAGCCCCAGCATTTT
>TRBJ1-4|TRBV2|-|-
CASSVGPTNEKLFF
TGTGCCAGCAGTGTTGGCCCAACTAATGAAAAACTGTTTTTT
>TRBJ1-6|TRBV25-1|few|-
CASSEPANSPLHF
TGTGCCAGCAGTGAACCAGCCAATTCACCCCTCCACTTT
>TRBJ1-5|TRBV30|-|-
CAWSTDSNQPQHF
TGTGCCTGGAGTACAGATAGCAATCAGCCCCAGCATTTT
>TRBJ2-5|TRBV25-1|-|-
CASSENPLETQYF
TGTGCCAGCAGTGAAAATCCGTTGGAGACCCAGTACTTC
>TRBJ2-3|TRBV7-3|-|-
CASSLNRAGRDTQYF
TGTGCCAGCAGCTTAAATCGGGCAGGGCGGGATACGCAGTATTTT
>TRBJ1-6|TRBV6-5|once|-
CASSYRTGEGSPLHF
TGTGCCAGCAGTTACCGGACGGGCGAAGGTTCACCCCTCCACTTT
>TRBJ2-5|TRBV7-7|-|-
CASSRLGETQYF
TGTGCTAGCAGCCGTCTAGGAGAGACCCAGTACTTC
>TRBJ2-7|TRBV23-1|-|-
CAPGDYEQYF
TGCGCCCCAGGGGACTACGAGCAGTACTTC
>TRBJ2-6|TRBV10-3|-|TRBD1
CAIRTGTGGTGANVLTF
TGTGCCATCAGGACCGGGACAGGGGGCACTGGGGCCAACGTCCTGACTTTC
>TRBJ2-4|TRBV29-1|-|-
CSVALKADIQYF
TGCAGCGTTGCCCTGAAGGCAGACATTCAGTACTTC
>TRBJ2-7|TRBV4-2|-|-
CASSQGSLEEQYF
TGTGCCAGCAGCCAAGGGTCCCTTGAGGAGCAGTACTTC
>TRBJ2-7|TRBV30|-|-
CAWSRAWSYEQYF
TGTGCCTGGAGTAGGGCTTGGTCCTACGAGCAGTACTTC
>TRBJ2-5|TRBV29-1|-|TRBD1
CSTARGSSETQYF
TGCAGCACGGCCAGGGGGAGTTCAGAGACCCAGTACTTC
>TRBJ1-4|TRBV9|-|-
CASSVGTVGEKLFF
TGTGCCAGCAGCGTAGGAACAGTAGGGGAAAAACTGTTTTTT
>TRBJ1-1|TRBV29-1|-|TRBD1
CSVIDGRGNGKDTEAFF
TGCAGCGTTATCGATGGCAGGGGGAATGGCAAGGACACTGAAGCTTTCTTT
>TRBJ2-1|TRBV29-1|-|-
CSGTFNEQFF
TGCAGCGGAACGTTTAATGAGCAGTTCTTC
>TRBJ1-1|TRBV30|-|TRBD1
CACHKQGMNTEAFF
TGTGCCTGCCATAAACAGGGGATGAACACTGAAGCTTTCTTT
>TRBJ1-2|TRBV25-1|few|-
CASSESVRGYTF
TGTGCCAGCAGTGAAAGCGTCCGTGGCTACACCTTC
>TRBJ2-7|TRBV25-1|-|-
CASSEFWGEQYF
TGTGCCAGCAGTGAATTCTGGGGCGAGCAGTACTTC
>TRBJ1-4|TRBV27|once|-
CASSLLPARGKNEKLFF
TGTGCCAGCAGTTTACTACCCGCGAGGGGGAAAAATGAAAAACTGTTTTTT
>TRBJ2-5|TRBV2|-|-
CASSEALVVGWETQYF
TGTGCCAGCAGTGAAGCGCTGGTGGTGGGTTGGGAGACCCAGTACTTC
>TRBJ1-5|TRBV30|few|-
CAWAGQMDQPQHF
TGTGCCTGGGCCGGACAGATGGATCAGCCCCAGCATTTT
>TRBJ1-5|TRBV4-1|-|-
CASSQVSGLGQPQHF
TGCGCCAGCAGCCAAGTCTCAGGGTTAGGTCAGCCCCAGCATTTT
>TRBJ1-1|TRBV6-1|few|-
CASKFFPGVNTEAFF
TGTGCCAGCAAATTTTTTCCGGGGGTGAACACTGAAGCTTTCTTT
>TRBJ1-2|TRBV6-5|few|-
CASGRRGALGYTF
TGTGCCAGCGGGAGAAGGGGGGCGCTCGGCTACACCTTC
>TRBJ1-1|TRBV30|-|-
CAWSGHTAEAFF
TGTGCCTGGAGTGGACATACCGCTGAAGCTTTCTTT
>TRBJ2-7|TRBV2|few|-
CASSESLGNYEQYF
TGTGCCAGCAGTGAATCGTTAGGAAACTACGAGCAGTACTTC
>TRBJ2-1|TRBV2|-|-
CASSEQTTNNEQFF
TGTGCCAGCAGTGAACAGACTACCAACAATGAGCAGTTCTTC
>TRBJ2-3|TRBV2|once|TRBD1
CASSPYTLTGATDTQYF
TGTGCCAGCAGCCCGTACACACTTACAGGGGCGACAGATACGCAGTATTTT
>TRBJ2-7|TRBV5-1|few|-
CASSLATTEEQYF
TGCGCCAGCAGCTTGGCCACTACAGAGGAGCAGTACTTC
>TRBJ2-7|TRBV4-1|-|-
CASSPDRQGYEQYF
TGCGCCAGCAGCCCCGACCGCCAGGGGTACGAGCAGTACTTC
>TRBJ1-5|TRBV6-6|few|-
CASSYSQGPNQPQHF
TGTGCCAGCAGTTACTCGCAGGGGCCTAATCAGCCCCAGCATTTT
>TRBJ1-6|TRBV5-6|-|-
CASSLGKNSPLHF
TGTGCCAGCAGCTTGGGGAAAAATTCACCCCTCCACTTT
>TRBJ2-5|TRBV7-8|few|-
CASTSITRVETQYF
TGTGCCAGCACCTCCATCACTAGGGTCGAGACCCAGTACTTC
>TRBJ1-2|TRBV25-1|-|-
CASSVPGNGYTF
TGTGCCAGCAGTGTCCCGGGTAATGGCTACACCTTC
>TRBJ1-1|TRBV11-2|-|-
CASSQTGFNTEAFF
TGTGCCAGCAGCCAAACAGGGTTCAACACTGAAGCTTTCTTT
>TRBJ1-1|TRBV7-8|once|-
CASSLGDVGYDTEAFF
TGTGCCAGCAGCTTAGGAGACGTGGGGTACGACACTGAAGCTTTCTTT
>TRBJ1-2|TRBV7-2|-|-
CASSPGRGTYGYTF
TGTGCCAGCAGCCCAGGGCGGGGCACCTATGGCTACACCTTC
>TRBJ2-5|TRBV4-2|-|TRBD2
CASSQWTGGQETQYF
TGTGCCAGCAGCCAATGGACGGGGGGCCAAGAGACCCAGTACTTC
>TRBJ1-1|TRBV29-1|-|-
CSHGGGAANTEAFF
TGCAGCCACGGGGGTGGGGCAGCGAACACTGAAGCTTTCTTT
>TRBJ1-1|TRBV4-1|-|-
CASRLHAQGRGTEAFF
TGCGCCAGCAGACTCCACGCTCAGGGAAGGGGCACTGAAGCTTTCTTT
>TRBJ1-1|TRBV5-1|-|-
CASSTNGDRNTEAFF
TGCGCCAGCAGCACCAACGGGGACCGGAACACTGAAGCTTTCTTT
>TRBJ2-4|TRBV11-2|-|TRBD1
CASSLDGQGSIQYF
TGTGCCAGCAGTCTAGACGGACAGGGCAGCATTCAGTACTTC
>TRBJ1-2|TRBV29-1|few|TRBD1
CSVEDRARGYTF
TGCAGCGTAGAAGACAGGGCCCGGGGCTACACCTTC
>TRBJ1-5|TRBV29-1|few|-
CSVEDDLKALNQPQHF
TGCAGCGTTGAAGATGATCTGAAGGCCCTCAATCAGCCCCAGCATTTT
>TRBJ1-1|TRBV5-1|few|-
CASSDVGSGAFF
TGCGCCAGCAGCGACGTCGGGTCCGGGGCTTTCTTT
>TRBJ2-2|TRBV29-1|-|TRBD1
CSVGQGVSGELFF
TGCAGCGTTGGGCAGGGGGTCTCCGGGGAGCTGTTTTTT
>TRBJ2-7|TRBV5-6|few|-
CASSIRVGWSEQYF
TGTGCCAGCAGCATCAGGGTTGGGTGGAGCGAGCAGTACTTC
>TRBJ2-4|TRBV5-1|-|-
CASSEDLAKNIQYF
TGCGCCAGCAGCGAGGACCTAGCCAAAAACATTCAGTACTTC
>TRBJ2-2|TRBV6-6|-|-
CASSSPASTGELFF
TGTGCCAGCAGTTCGCCTGCGAGCACCGGGGAGCTGTTTTTT
>TRBJ2-4|TRBV7-2|-|TRBD1
CASSLAVGRGRVDIQYF
TGTGCCAGCAGCTTAGCGGTCGGCAGGGGGCGTGTAGACATTCAGTACTTC